This is a list of T cell receptor beta chains from one sample in a study of cytomegalovirus exposure and HLA in healthy donors. Repertoires were generated with immunoSEQ multiplex PCR, while TCRdb's copy carries only in-frame clones and drops some. The sample consists of 120,000 or so clones, roughly 80% of them appearing once. Input material: PBMCs. These receptors all come from a man under 40 in good health and CMV-seronegative. Both conserved end residues are part of each CDR3. Each record gives: J gene, V gene, D gene, clone size, CDR3 length, CDR3 protein, CDR3 DNA. A D gene is named only where the DNA matches it firmly. Size values are once, few and many counts, or a class for expanded clones, and some rows have none.

j_gene: TRBJ1-5; v_gene: TRBV11-2; d_gene: NA; abundance: NA; len: 14; CDR3aa: CASSLGGGGQPQHF; CDR3nt: TGTGCCAGCAGCTTAGGTGGGGGGGGTCAGCCCCAGCATTTT
j_gene: TRBJ1-2; v_gene: TRBV5-4; d_gene: NA; abundance: NA; len: 15; CDR3aa: CASRAGQTINYGYTF; CDR3nt: TGTGCCAGCAGAGCGGGGCAGACCATTAACTATGGCTACACCTTC
j_gene: TRBJ2-5; v_gene: TRBV19; d_gene: TRBD2; abundance: few; len: 18; CDR3aa: CASSIGSRASGGVETQYF; CDR3nt: TGTGCCAGTAGTATTGGGTCGAGGGCGAGCGGGGGGGTTGAGACCCAGTACTTC
j_gene: TRBJ1-4; v_gene: TRBV18; d_gene: NA; abundance: NA; len: 15; CDR3aa: CASSGRTATNEKLFF; CDR3nt: TGTGCCAGCTCGGGTCGGACAGCAACTAATGAAAAACTGTTTTTT
j_gene: TRBJ1-1; v_gene: TRBV6-6; d_gene: TRBD1; abundance: NA; len: 14; CDR3aa: CASRARGDRTEAFF; CDR3nt: TGTGCCAGCAGAGCCAGGGGGGACCGGACTGAAGCTTTCTTT
j_gene: TRBJ2-5; v_gene: TRBV5-1; d_gene: NA; abundance: NA; len: 15; CDR3aa: CASSLWTTGEETQYF; CDR3nt: TGCGCCAGCAGCTTGTGGACTACAGGAGAAGAGACCCAGTACTTC
j_gene: TRBJ1-2; v_gene: TRBV5-6; d_gene: NA; abundance: NA; len: 13; CDR3aa: CASSLSPQDGYTF; CDR3nt: TGTGCCAGCAGCCTCTCCCCACAGGATGGCTACACCTTC
j_gene: TRBJ2-7; v_gene: TRBV6-6; d_gene: TRBD1; abundance: NA; len: 12; CDR3aa: CASSGDSYEQYF; CDR3nt: TGTGCCAGCAGTGGGGACAGCTACGAGCAGTACTTC
j_gene: TRBJ1-1; v_gene: TRBV5-1; d_gene: NA; abundance: NA; len: 13; CDR3aa: CASSPGGVGEAFF; CDR3nt: TGCGCCAGCAGTCCTGGGGGGGTCGGTGAAGCTTTCTTT
j_gene: TRBJ2-3; v_gene: TRBV5-6; d_gene: TRBD1; abundance: NA; len: 17; CDR3aa: CASSLGDRGVKLGTQYF; CDR3nt: TGTGCCAGCAGCTTGGGGGACAGGGGAGTGAAGTTAGGTACGCAGTATTTT
j_gene: TRBJ1-4; v_gene: TRBV10-2; d_gene: TRBD1; abundance: NA; len: 16; CDR3aa: CASSEGTEATNEKLFF; CDR3nt: TGCGCCAGCAGTGAAGGGACAGAAGCAACTAATGAAAAACTGTTTTTT
j_gene: TRBJ2-5; v_gene: TRBV9; d_gene: TRBD2; abundance: NA; len: 16; CDR3aa: CASSVEQVPSGETQYF; CDR3nt: TGTGCCAGCAGCGTAGAGCAGGTCCCTAGCGGGGAGACCCAGTACTTC
j_gene: TRBJ2-7; v_gene: TRBV10-3; d_gene: NA; abundance: few; len: 12; CDR3aa: CAISESRYEQYF; CDR3nt: TGTGCCATCAGTGAGTCGAGGTACGAGCAGTACTTC
j_gene: TRBJ2-7; v_gene: TRBV10-3; d_gene: TRBD1; abundance: NA; len: 14; CDR3aa: CAITTGGSSYEQYF; CDR3nt: TGTGCCATCACCACAGGGGGCAGCTCCTACGAGCAGTACTTC
j_gene: TRBJ1-2; v_gene: TRBV5-1; d_gene: NA; abundance: few; len: 12; CDR3aa: CASSLDSYGYTF; CDR3nt: TGCGCCAGCAGCTTGGACAGCTATGGCTACACCTTC
j_gene: TRBJ2-7; v_gene: TRBV29-1; d_gene: NA; abundance: NA; len: 16; CDR3aa: CSVIVGKGSLSYEQYF; CDR3nt: TGCAGCGTCATCGTCGGAAAGGGGTCCCTCTCCTACGAGCAGTACTTC
j_gene: TRBJ2-5; v_gene: TRBV5-1; d_gene: TRBD2; abundance: NA; len: 15; CDR3aa: CASSTAGTRPETQYF; CDR3nt: TGCGCCAGCAGCACGGCCGGGACTAGGCCCGAGACCCAGTACTTC
j_gene: TRBJ1-2; v_gene: TRBV18; d_gene: TRBD1; abundance: NA; len: 15; CDR3aa: CASSPATGENYGYTF; CDR3nt: TGTGCCAGCTCACCGGCGACAGGGGAAAACTATGGCTACACCTTC
j_gene: TRBJ2-5; v_gene: TRBV19; d_gene: NA; abundance: NA; len: 14; CDR3aa: CASRIQGGGETQYF; CDR3nt: TGTGCCAGTAGGATTCAGGGAGGAGGAGAGACCCAGTACTTC
j_gene: TRBJ2-1; v_gene: TRBV28; d_gene: NA; abundance: NA; len: 12; CDR3aa: CASSHSHNEQFF; CDR3nt: TGTGCCAGCAGCCACAGCCACAATGAGCAGTTCTTC
j_gene: TRBJ2-7; v_gene: TRBV4-1; d_gene: NA; abundance: NA; len: 16; CDR3aa: CASSRTGGGPGGEQYF; CDR3nt: TGCGCCAGCAGCCGAACAGGGGGGGGCCCGGGGGGAGAGCAGTACTTC
j_gene: TRBJ1-3; v_gene: TRBV5-6; d_gene: TRBD1; abundance: NA; len: 16; CDR3aa: CASTSGQGETGNTIYF; CDR3nt: TGTGCCAGCACCTCGGGACAGGGAGAGACTGGAAACACCATATATTTT
j_gene: TRBJ2-2; v_gene: TRBV4-2; d_gene: TRBD2; abundance: NA; len: 18; CDR3aa: CASSQGTSGGVDTGELFF; CDR3nt: TGTGCCAGCAGCCAAGGGACTAGCGGGGGGGTCGACACCGGGGAGCTGTTTTTT
j_gene: TRBJ2-7; v_gene: TRBV6-5; d_gene: TRBD2; abundance: NA; len: 14; CDR3aa: CASSRTSGSYEQYF; CDR3nt: TGTGCCAGCAGTCGGACTAGCGGGAGCTACGAGCAGTACTTC
j_gene: TRBJ1-3; v_gene: TRBV5-1; d_gene: NA; abundance: NA; len: 17; CDR3aa: CASSLPGAAISGNTIYF; CDR3nt: TGCGCCAGCAGCTTACCAGGGGCCGCCATCTCTGGAAACACCATATATTTT
j_gene: TRBJ2-5; v_gene: TRBV2; d_gene: NA; abundance: NA; len: 14; CDR3aa: CASSETRVPETQYF; CDR3nt: TGTGCCAGCAGTGAAACTAGGGTCCCAGAGACCCAGTACTTC
j_gene: TRBJ1-1; v_gene: TRBV2; d_gene: NA; abundance: NA; len: 13; CDR3aa: CASSVKIGTEAFF; CDR3nt: TGTGCCAGCAGTGTGAAAATCGGCACTGAAGCTTTCTTT
j_gene: TRBJ2-5; v_gene: TRBV6-5; d_gene: TRBD1; abundance: NA; len: 13; CDR3aa: CASSYFRQGPQYF; CDR3nt: TGTGCCAGCAGTTACTTCCGACAGGGCCCCCAGTACTTC
j_gene: TRBJ1-2; v_gene: TRBV6-5; d_gene: NA; abundance: NA; len: 16; CDR3aa: CASSYSVGQANYGYTF; CDR3nt: TGTGCCAGCAGTTACTCGGTCGGACAAGCTAACTATGGCTACACCTTC
j_gene: TRBJ2-2; v_gene: TRBV2; d_gene: TRBD2; abundance: few; len: 15; CDR3aa: CASRGLAGGSGELFF; CDR3nt: TGTGCCAGCAGGGGACTAGCGGGGGGGTCCGGGGAGCTGTTTTTT
j_gene: TRBJ1-4; v_gene: TRBV6-5; d_gene: TRBD1; abundance: NA; len: 14; CDR3aa: CASSYSTGGRKLFF; CDR3nt: TGTGCCAGCAGTTACTCGACAGGGGGTAGAAAACTGTTTTTT
j_gene: TRBJ2-1; v_gene: TRBV2; d_gene: TRBD2; abundance: NA; len: 14; CDR3aa: CAGLTSGGPNEQFF; CDR3nt: TGTGCCGGCTTAACTAGCGGGGGGCCCAATGAGCAGTTCTTC
j_gene: TRBJ2-7; v_gene: TRBV4-1; d_gene: TRBD2; abundance: NA; len: 15; CDR3aa: CASSQGLASSYEQYF; CDR3nt: TGCGCCAGCAGCCAGGGACTAGCAAGCTCCTACGAGCAGTACTTC
j_gene: TRBJ1-5; v_gene: TRBV4-1; d_gene: NA; abundance: NA; len: 17; CDR3aa: CASSQDRPGSSNQPQHF; CDR3nt: TGCGCCAGCAGCCAAGATCGGCCCGGGAGCAGCAATCAGCCCCAGCATTTT
j_gene: TRBJ2-7; v_gene: TRBV29-1; d_gene: NA; abundance: NA; len: 15; CDR3aa: CSVALGGGRADEQYF; CDR3nt: TGCAGCGTTGCCTTGGGGGGTGGTCGAGCGGACGAGCAGTACTTC
j_gene: TRBJ2-7; v_gene: TRBV6-5; d_gene: NA; abundance: once; len: 15; CDR3aa: CASSYSRGLWYEQYF; CDR3nt: TGTGCCAGCAGTTACTCAAGGGGATTGTGGTACGAGCAGTACTTC
j_gene: TRBJ2-7; v_gene: TRBV5-1; d_gene: TRBD2; abundance: NA; len: 14; CDR3aa: CASSLRGVSYEQYF; CDR3nt: TGCGCCAGCAGCTTGCGGGGGGTCTCCTACGAGCAGTACTTC
j_gene: TRBJ2-7; v_gene: TRBV6-1; d_gene: TRBD1; abundance: NA; len: 15; CDR3aa: CASSPGTGDSYEQYF; CDR3nt: TGTGCCAGCAGCCCCGGGACAGGGGATTCCTACGAGCAGTACTTC
j_gene: TRBJ2-4; v_gene: TRBV5-1; d_gene: TRBD2; abundance: NA; len: 18; CDR3aa: CASSLGFGGGVAKNIQYF; CDR3nt: TGCGCCAGCAGCTTGGGGTTTGGCGGGGGAGTAGCCAAAAACATTCAGTACTTC
j_gene: TRBJ1-1; v_gene: TRBV5-1; d_gene: NA; abundance: once; len: 15; CDR3aa: CASSLGDSRNTEAFF; CDR3nt: TGCGCCAGCAGCTTGGGTGACAGCAGGAACACTGAAGCTTTCTTT
j_gene: TRBJ1-6; v_gene: TRBV7-8; d_gene: NA; abundance: NA; len: 18; CDR3aa: CASSPPEGGGILNSPLHF; CDR3nt: TGTGCCAGCAGCCCACCGGAGGGCGGAGGAATTTTGAATTCACCCCTCCACTTT
j_gene: TRBJ2-7; v_gene: TRBV7-9; d_gene: NA; abundance: NA; len: 12; CDR3aa: CASFGPQGEQYF; CDR3nt: TGTGCCAGCTTCGGGCCACAGGGCGAGCAGTACTTC
j_gene: TRBJ2-3; v_gene: TRBV11-2; d_gene: NA; abundance: few; len: 14; CDR3aa: CASSLKRATDTQYF; CDR3nt: TGTGCCAGCAGCTTAAAGAGGGCCACAGATACGCAGTATTTT
j_gene: TRBJ2-4; v_gene: TRBV4-1; d_gene: NA; abundance: NA; len: 16; CDR3aa: CASSQDNRVAKNSQYF; CDR3nt: TGCGCCAGCAGCCAAGATAACAGGGTAGCCAAAAACAGTCAGTACTTC
j_gene: TRBJ2-1; v_gene: TRBV7-8; d_gene: NA; abundance: NA; len: 15; CDR3aa: CASSYSSGSYNEQFF; CDR3nt: TGTGCCAGCAGCTATTCAAGCGGTTCCTACAATGAGCAGTTCTTC
j_gene: TRBJ2-1; v_gene: TRBV18; d_gene: TRBD2; abundance: NA; len: 20; CDR3aa: CASSPFLGTSGGASENEQFF; CDR3nt: TGTGCCAGCTCACCGTTTCTCGGGACTAGCGGGGGGGCCAGTGAAAATGAGCAGTTCTTC
j_gene: TRBJ1-5; v_gene: TRBV6-5; d_gene: NA; abundance: few; len: 14; CDR3aa: CASSEGEGGQPQHF; CDR3nt: TGTGCCAGCAGTGAAGGGGAGGGCGGGCAGCCCCAGCATTTT
j_gene: TRBJ1-1; v_gene: TRBV5-4; d_gene: NA; abundance: NA; len: 14; CDR3aa: CASSIRGLNTEAFF; CDR3nt: TGTGCCAGCAGCATCAGGGGTTTGAACACTGAAGCTTTCTTT
j_gene: TRBJ2-7; v_gene: TRBV27; d_gene: TRBD1; abundance: NA; len: 13; CDR3aa: CASSFDRAYEQYF; CDR3nt: TGTGCCAGCAGTTTTGACAGGGCTTACGAGCAGTACTTC
j_gene: TRBJ2-5; v_gene: TRBV6-5; d_gene: NA; abundance: NA; len: 14; CDR3aa: CASQEGGAGETQYF; CDR3nt: TGTGCCAGCCAGGAAGGGGGCGCGGGGGAGACCCAGTACTTC
j_gene: TRBJ1-5; v_gene: TRBV5-5; d_gene: NA; abundance: NA; len: 16; CDR3aa: CASSFDREQGRQPQHF; CDR3nt: TGTGCCAGCAGCTTCGACCGGGAGCAAGGGCGTCAGCCCCAGCATTTT